This TCR beta chain emerged from a study of blood T cell repertoires in COVID-19. At the level of the study: The United States, Italy and Spain provided the acute and convalescent COVID-19 samples.

Looked up from germline, CDR1 is SGHTA and CDR2 is FQGNSA. V was clipped by 5 bases and J by 0 bases; unmatched bases: 8. The CDR3 runs 16 residues. Those enrolled, adults aged roughly 18 to 90 years, came from 25 or so US areas. Clinical history as reported by participants underpinned cohort assignment. Per the original methods: Estimation of nucleated cell counts relied on the amplification of reference gene primers. The assay was immunoSEQ multiplex PCR, and TCRdb's table has in-frame clones only and misses some. The D gene and trimming were derived from the DNA, and the V and J assignments and clone size from that table. Here the sample spans 200,000 to 250,000 clones, roughly 86% being singletons.

The chain carries TRBV7-2 and TRBJ2-7, with TRBD2 matching over 9 bases. The clonotype was recovered from a man aged 18 to 35 with acute COVID-19. The sample taken for sequencing was PBMCs or T cells enriched from blood (not recorded which). CDR3 residues: CASSPSTSGISYEQYF. The CDR3 DNA reads as TGTGCCAGCAGCCCGTCGACTAGCGGAATCTCCTACGAGCAGTACTTC. Full variable domain (outside the CDR3, taken from reference TRBV7-2 and TRBJ2-7): GAGVSQSPSNKVTEKGKDVELRCDPISGHTALYWYRQSLGQGLEFLIYFQGNSAPDKSGLPSDRFSAERTGGSVSTLTIQRTQQEDSAVYLCASSPSTSGISYEQYFGPGTRLTVT.